This paragraph covers one TCR beta chain sequence. Its antigen remains unidentified. The input lacks base qualities; no much larger clone sits a single base away. Counted from cysteine to phenylalanine, this CDR3 has 14 amino acids. Only CDR3 DNA is held: 42 bases, read in frame from base 1. CDR1 and CDR2 are read off the germline V gene as SGHRS and YFSETQ. The V and J ends are trimmed by 2 bases and 2 bases, leaving 11 bases between them. This specimen belongs to a study of Ad26.COV2.S vaccination and SARS-CoV-2 variants (dated by TCRdb to the early 2020s). Regarding the research as a whole: Vaccine-arm donors came from COV1001, a multicentre, randomized, double-blind, placebo-controlled phase I-IIa trial of Ad26.COV2.S in healthy adults. Investigators did not know the trial group allocation while performing experiments and assessing outcomes. Trial participants were randomized into five groups of five, in which low-dose or high-dose Ad26.COV2.S was given once or twice, or placebo was given on both occasions. Ad26.COV2.S was administered intramuscularly at a dose of 5x10^10 or 1x10^11 viral particles, either as one shot or as two shots given 56 days apart. The TCR-sequenced set comprised approximately 32 samples: around 20 Ad26.COV2.S vaccine recipients, 5 placebo recipients and 8 SARS-CoV-2 convalescent individuals. Sequencing of the TCRbeta repertoire served to evaluate the specificity and breadth of SARS-CoV-2-reactive T cell receptors following Ad26.COV2.S vaccination.

Broad study findings and their caveats: According to the authors, total T cell responses may have been underestimated by the TCR breadth and depth analyses. Comparing responses between vaccine doses or regimens was not something the study was powered to do. Compared with placebo recipients, Ad26.COV2.S recipients showed higher spike-specific TCR breadth (P = 0.0014). Substantial breadth of spike-specific CD8+ and CD4+ T cell responses was reported after vaccination. Vaccine and placebo recipients had similar non-spike TCR breadth, a finding consistent with the vaccine containing only spike.

TCRbeta CDR3 regions were sequenced with the immunoSEQ Assay. After extraction, genomic DNA underwent amplification by bias-controlled multiplex PCR, followed by high-throughput sequencing. The published analysis was carried out like this. Collapsing and filtering of sequences were performed to quantify the absolute abundance of each unique TCRbeta CDR3 region. T cell fraction was estimated by normalizing TCRbeta template counts to usable DNA, with usable DNA measured through amplification of reference genes found in all nucleated cells. Repertoire TCRs were annotated as SARS-CoV-2-specific when V gene, CDR3 amino acid sequence and J gene were exactly matched to a known reactive TCR set. MIRA supplied the reference SARS-CoV-2 TCR set, which was filtered for enrichment in COVID-19-positive ImmuneCODE repertoires so that public or cross-reactive TCRs were removed. Drawing on the MIRA antigens, annotated TCRs were analysed further at the level of specific ORF or position within ORF. Breadth was defined as the number of annotated unique rearrangements divided by the total number of unique productive rearrangements, and depth was defined as the summed frequency of the annotated unique rearrangements. Two-sided Wilcoxon rank-sum tests were applied when comparing TCR breadth between groups. TCRdb re-hosts the immuneACCESS table, in-frame sequences only. Its copies lack some clones; in the studies checked, an unresolved V gene accounts for under half of them, and the cause for the rest is not known. The DNA gave D and trimming, while V, J and clone size come from that table. A total of around 500,000 clones appear in this sample, roughly nine tenths of them only once. The ten largest clonotypes hold around 1.6% of the sample.

Per the publication, the treatment or condition label means: roughly 18 received Ad26.COV2.S at low or high dose, single or two shots; several received placebo; per-sample allocation not given. Repertoires of vaccine and placebo recipients were sequenced from samples taken on day 63 after the first injection. Cohort 1b enrolled some 25 adults aged 18-55 years at a single site in Boston, USA, between 29 July and 7 August 2020. Ad26.COV2.S was a replication-incompetent adenovirus type 26 vector expressing a prefusion-stabilized SARS-CoV-2 spike protein from the original Wuhan strain. The sequence links TRBV5-1 to TRBJ2-7; TRBD1 could be the D gene, as 5 bases match. The sample in question was peripheral blood, obtained in a trial of Ad26.COV2.S vaccine versus placebo. This TCR came from a person aged 18 to 59 who received the Ad26.COV2.S COVID-19 vaccine or a placebo. The CDR3 protein is CASSFTQDTYEQYF. The nucleotide sequence reads as follows: TGCGCCAGCAGCTTTACTCAGGACACCTACGAGCAGTACTTC. The full variable domain, completed from the reference TRBV5-1 and TRBJ2-7 proteins outside the CDR3, reads KAGVTQTPRYLIKTRGQQVTLSCSPISGHRSVSWYQQTPGQGLQFLFEYFSETQRNKGNFPGRFSGRQFSNSRSEMNVSTLELGDSALYLCASSFTQDTYEQYFGPGTRLTVT.